This note documents a single T cell receptor (beta chain) sequence. It lacks a known antigen. One base away there is no much larger clone; base qualities are not given. Preparation of the library involved the immunoSEQ multiplex PCR assay. For TCR sequencing, RNA was extracted from every sample and reverse transcribed into cDNA to serve as template. First-strand cDNA was synthesized with SuperScript III using a 2:1 mix of oligo-dT and random hexamers. A synthetic immune receptor repertoire was used to assess amplification bias, and residual bias was removed computationally. For the original study's pipeline: After raw reads were preprocessed to remove errors, the CDR3 was defined following IMGT conventions as running from the conserved cysteine to phenylalanine. Clonality was computed as 1 minus the Shannon entropy, with the entropy normalized by log2 of the number of productive unique TCRs. Whether scalp clones were CD4 or CD8 was inferred by matching scalp TCRbeta sequences against CD4 and CD8 repertoires sorted from blood. Held by TCRdb, this immuneACCESS table contains in-frame sequences only and omits some clones. Under half of the omission traces to an unresolved V gene where checked; the cause of the rest is unknown. V and J calls and clone size are as listed in that table; D and trimming were resolved from the DNA. The sample includes about 150,000 clones, with around half observed a single time. The top ten clonotypes cover roughly 19% of the sample.

The time point label, as the study defines it: baseline before oral tofacitinib. Lesional scalp punch biopsies and peripheral blood were collected from alopecia areata patients. After PBMCs were isolated by density centrifugation and stained for CD3, CD4 and CD8, a FACSAria was used to sort CD4+ and CD8+ T cells. The data stem from a study of CD8+ T cells in alopecia areata (dated by TCRdb to 2017 to 2018). For the wider study: Treated patients were enrolled in an open-label pilot trial of oral tofacitinib, 5 to 10 mg twice daily, for moderate-to-severe alopecia areata. Patients received tofacitinib for 6 to 18 months and were then followed off drug for 6 months to check for delayed response and recurrence. To study T cell clonal expansion in alopecia areata, the researchers applied high-throughput TCRbeta sequencing to both the C3H/HeJ mouse model and human patients. Human TCRbeta sequencing covered scalp tissue and sorted CD4+ and CD8+ peripheral blood T cells from patchy and totalis/universalis alopecia areata patients and healthy controls. Biopsies were taken from tofacitinib-treated patients at baseline and at 4 and 24 weeks of treatment, and a later scalp biopsy was taken in several of the tofacitinib-treated patients. Clonality in the scalp was compared among normal scalp (n=4), patchy alopecia areata scalp (n=8), and alopecia totalis/universalis scalp (n=8). RNA came from the PAXgene miRNA kit for fixed scalp, the miRNeasy kit for PBMCs, and the RNeasy kit for mouse skin. TCRbeta CDR3 regions were amplified by immunoSEQ multiplex PCR with 35 Vbeta forward and 13 Jbeta reverse primers. Results the study describes overall, beyond this receptor: Unlike mouse skin, where gammadelta T cells dominate, normal human skin contains resident alphabeta T cells that get sequenced too, which complicates analysis of the scalp TCR repertoire. Shared TCR sequences between patients were less evident than in mice, which may be partly attributable to HLA diversity in the patient population. Lesional scalp, especially in alopecia totalis/universalis, showed higher clonality and more expanded CD8+ clones than normal scalp, suggesting antigenic drive.

V sheds 7 bases and J sheds 1 base, leaving 9 bases between their ends. Spanning cysteine to phenylalanine, the CDR3 consists of 13 amino acids. The DNA shown is the 39-base CDR3, in frame from base 1. CDR1 SNHLY and CDR2 FYNNEI are derived from the germline V gene. The chain employs TRBV2 and TRBJ2-3; confidence is insufficient to name the D gene. This receptor was taken from a human donor with alopecia areata. This specimen was CD8+ T cells sorted from blood, taken at week 0. At the DNA level, the sequence is TGTGCCAGCAAATCAGAGGGCACAGATACGCAGTATTTT. Translated, this gives CASKSEGTDTQYF.